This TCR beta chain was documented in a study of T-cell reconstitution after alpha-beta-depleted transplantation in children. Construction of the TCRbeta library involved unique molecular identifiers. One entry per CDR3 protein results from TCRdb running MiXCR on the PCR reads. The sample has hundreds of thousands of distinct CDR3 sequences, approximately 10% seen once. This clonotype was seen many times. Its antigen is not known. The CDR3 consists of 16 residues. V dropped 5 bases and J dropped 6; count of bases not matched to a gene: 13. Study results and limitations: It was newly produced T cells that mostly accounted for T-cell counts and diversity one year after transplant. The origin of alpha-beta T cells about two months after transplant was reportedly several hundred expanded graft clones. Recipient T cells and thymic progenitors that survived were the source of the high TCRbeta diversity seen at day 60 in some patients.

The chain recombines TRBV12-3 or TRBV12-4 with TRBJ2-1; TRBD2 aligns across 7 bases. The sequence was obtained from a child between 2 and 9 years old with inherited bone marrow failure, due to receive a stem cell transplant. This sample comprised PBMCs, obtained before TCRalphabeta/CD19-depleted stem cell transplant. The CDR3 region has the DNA TGTGCCAGCAGTCCCCGCCCGATAGCGGGTTCCAATGAGCAGTTCTTC. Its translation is CASSPRPIAGSNEQFF.